This paragraph covers one T cell receptor beta chain sequence. No antigen is known for it. This sample stems from a study of type 1 and type 2 diabetes patients. At the level of the study: CD4+ or CD8+ T cells were positively selected from PBMCs with microbeads.

Diabetic patients met standard criteria for type 1 or type 2 diabetes. Other autoimmune diseases and infections within the past four weeks excluded donors. Amplification started from genomic DNA. The TCR beta CDR3 region was amplified using 30 forward and 13 reverse primers. TCRdb independently ran MiXCR on the multiplex PCR reads; one entry per CDR3 protein. The table records fewer than 300,000 distinct CDR3 sequences, roughly 50% of them present only once. The CDR3 totals 14 residues. Trimming cost V 0 bases and J 6 bases, with 9 bases left between them. In germline, CDR1 is SGHTA, CDR2 FQGNSA. Study results and caveats: Type 1 diabetes repertoires were significantly less diverse than type 2 diabetes ones.

The rearrangement joins TRBV7-2 to TRBJ1-5; maybe TRBD1 (5 bases). The sample comprised peripheral blood mononuclear cells (PBMCs). The TCR sequence derives from a man younger than 30 with type 2 diabetes. In DNA form, the CDR3 reads TGTGCCAGCAGCTTAGCGCGGGGGGGTCAGCCCCAGCATTTT. This encodes CASSLARGGQPQHF.